This T cell receptor (beta chain) was identified in a study of beta chain features in type 1 diabetes. Notes on the study in general: Relative to healthy donors, patients appeared to have naive, central memory and Treg TCRB repertoires that were more similar. More deletions and fewer insertions at VDJ junctions were found in patients with type 1 diabetes. A moderate, significant TCRB CDR3 shortening appeared in type 1 diabetes across four CD4+ subsets.

This CDR3 region has 14 residues. Germline CDR1 reads SGHVS; CDR2 reads FNYEAQ. The V and J ends lost 5 bases and 2 bases respectively, with 12 bases between them. This clone occurred a few times. Its matching antigen is unknown. Expressed TCRB transcripts were sequenced after all isolated RNA was converted to cDNA. Generated by immunoSEQ multiplex PCR, the TCRdb table keeps only in-frame clones and is missing some. The sample lists 600,000 to 700,000 clones, 12% occurring once. The chain uses TRBV7-6 and TRBJ1-2; weak D call: TRBD1 (6 bases). This clonotype was sampled from a man aged 30 to 45 with type 1 diabetes. The sample consisted of naive CD4+ T cells from blood. The CDR3 DNA sequence: TGTGCCAGCAGCCTTTCACAGGGCAACTATGGCTACACCTTC. Translation: CASSLSQGNYGYTF.